Each of the 5 T cell receptor beta chains below was sequenced from the same sample in a study of OX40 agonist ivuxolimab in advanced cancers. Assay used: immunoSEQ multiplex PCR; TCRdb lists only in-frame clones, some missing. The sample includes 60,000 to 70,000 clones, 80% to 95% of them seen just once. The input for sequencing was CD4+ or CD8+ T cells sorted from blood, taken in a trial of the OX40 agonist ivuxolimab. Receptors originate from an adult with an advanced solid tumor such as melanoma, head and neck, liver or kidney cancer.

J is TRBJ2-7 and V is TRBV6-5; D gene unclear. The CDR3 runs 14 residues. Germline loops: CDR1 MNHEY, CDR2 SVGAGI. Deletions cut 2 bases from V and 4 bases from J, with 12 bases between. CDR3 in amino acids: CASSYGPPVYEQYF. The CDR3 bases are TGTGCCAGCAGTTACGGCCCCCCCGTATACGAGCAGTACTTC.

The V call is TRBV5-1, the J call TRBJ2-7; possible D gene TRBD1, 6 bases. V was cut by 2 bases and J by 1 base, with 10 bases left in between. CDR3 length: 14 amino acids. Germline V gene data show CDR1 as SGHRS and CDR2 as YFSETQ. The CDR3 here is CASSLPTGSYEQYF. CDR3 coding DNA: TGCGCCAGCAGCTTACCCACAGGGTCCTACGAGCAGTACTTC.

The chain couples TRBV27 to TRBJ1-1, with 7 bases aligning to TRBD1. The germline V gene has CDR1 MNHEY and CDR2 SMNVEV (reference sequence). V shed 5 bases, J shed 7 bases, and the junction held 7 bases outside the gene matches. This CDR3 contains 13 residues. The chain's CDR3 is CASSPGTAHEAFF. In DNA form, the CDR3 reads TGTGCCAGCAGTCCCGGGACAGCCCATGAAGCTTTCTTT.

The gene calls are TRBV27 and TRBJ2-7; D might be TRBD1 or TRBD2, each matching 6 bases. Germline V lookup: CDR1 MNHEY, CDR2 SMNVEV (reference sequence). The CDR3 is made up of 14 amino acids. Trimming cost V 6 bases and J 3 bases, with 15 bases left between them. The CDR3 is CASSRDEGGYEQYF. The CDR3 nucleotides are TGTGCCAGCAGCCGCGACGAGGGGGGCTACGAGCAGTACTTC.

This clone was picked up one time. Here the CDR3 reads CATSSEIGLANEQFF. CDR3 bases: TGTGCCACCAGCAGCGAAATAGGACTAGCCAATGAGCAGTTCTTC. The chain is built from TRBV15 and TRBJ2-1, with 8 bases that match TRBD2. The V segment lost 3 bases and the J segment 6 bases; nucleotides outside the gene matches: 7. Germline CDR1 LNHNV, CDR2 YYDKDF (reference sequence). This CDR3 region has 15 residues.